Listed here are 8 T cell receptor beta chains from one sample, sequenced in a study of neurological immune-mediated disorders. In TCRdb, the 5' RACE reads were re-called with MiXCR into one record per CDR3 protein. This table has over 55,000 distinct CDR3 sequences, 9.5% to 13% appearing once. The time point here: longitudinal time-point 1 (baseline). The sequenced material came from PBMCs. The receptors come from a man aged 30 to 39 in good health.

The table lists this clonotype with many counts. CDR3 DNA: TGTGCCAGCAGTCCTCTACTAGCGGGAGGGCCCAACTACAATGAGCAGTTCTTC. Its protein product is CASSPLLAGGPNYNEQFF. The chain uses TRBV27 and TRBJ2-1; TRBD2 matches at 13 bases. This CDR3 comprises 18 residues. The ends lost 5 bases at V and 3 bases at J; junction bases unmatched: 10. Germline CDR1 reads MNHEY; CDR2 reads SMNVEV (reference sequence).

This clonotype showed up many times. V and J are TRBV27 and TRBJ2-4, with a weak D call TRBD2 (7 bases). Trimming took 8 bases from V and 6 from J, leaving 17 bases between them. The CDR3 spans 14 residues. The germline CDR1 and CDR2 sequences are MNHEY and SMNVEV (reference sequence). Written as DNA, the CDR3 is TGTGCCAGCGGGGGGGCAGGGACCGCAAACATTCAGTACTTC. Translating gives CASGGAGTANIQYF.

This clonotype occurred many times. The chain joins TRBV27 to TRBJ2-4; 14 bases map to TRBD2. Germline assignment: CDR1 MNHEY and CDR2 SMNVEV (reference sequence). The V gene end was trimmed by 5 bases and the J gene end by 1 base; junction bases not matched to a gene: 10. This CDR3 is built from 19 residues. CDR3 nucleotides: TGTGCCAGCAGTCTCGGGACTAGCGGGAGCGGGAGGGCCAAAAACATTCAGTACTTC. Translated, it gives CASSLGTSGSGRAKNIQYF.

This clonotype came up many times. The V gene is TRBV14, the J gene TRBJ2-3, with D maybe TRBD1 (6 bases). This CDR3 has 14 residues. V gave up 0 bases and J gave up 4 bases, with 8 bases separating them. The germline V gene encodes CDR1 SGHDN and CDR2 FVKESK. The CDR3 DNA reads as TGTGCCAGCAGCCAAGAAACAGGGCCAGATACGCAGTATTTT. It is translated as CASSQETGPDTQYF.

The chain is built from TRBV30 and TRBJ2-1, with a tentative D call TRBD2 (6 bases). The CDR3 loop spans 14 amino acids. CDR1 and CDR2 (germline): GTSNPN, SVGIG (reference sequence). Trimming stripped 7 bases from V and 5 bases from J, with 18 bases between. Here the CDR3 reads CALNLGLKNNEQFF. The DNA of the CDR3 is TGTGCCTTGAACCTGGGACTGAAGAACAATGAGCAGTTCTTC.

This clonotype was seen ten or more times. V usage is TRBV15 and J usage is TRBJ1-2, with TRBD1 matching 8 bases. Losses at the gene ends were 3 bases for V and 7 bases for J; bases not matched to a gene: 7. The germline gives CDR1 LNHNV, CDR2 YYDKDF (reference sequence). CDR3 length: 14 amino acids. The CDR3 here is CATSSQGARVGYTF. CDR3 DNA: TGTGCCACCAGCAGCCAGGGGGCCAGGGTTGGCTACACCTTC.

This clonotype was seen more than once but under ten times. V usage is TRBV12-3 or TRBV12-4 and J usage is TRBJ2-7, with 13 positions matching TRBD2. V was pared by 6 bases and J by 6 bases, with 8 bases of the junction left unmatched. CDR3 size: 15 residues. The CDR3 protein is CASSWTSGRPLEQYF. CDR3 coding DNA: TGTGCCAGCAGCTGGACTAGCGGGAGACCCCTCGAGCAGTACTTC.

About this clonotype: A much larger clone differs by one base, so this may be a read error. This CDR3 reads CANSPTDRGNEQFF. The CDR3, as DNA: TGTGCCAACAGCCCAACAGACAGGGGTAATGAGCAGTTCTTC. This chain links TRBV7-8 with TRBJ2-1, with 8 bases aligning to TRBD1. From germline, CDR1 is SGHVS and CDR2 FQNEAQ. The CDR3 length is 14 residues.